The present TCR beta chain was sequenced within a study of T cells in Graves' hyperthyroidism and ophthalmopathy. As for the study in general: Before any treatment, at initial diagnosis, peripheral blood was collected. Study outcomes and limitations: A model using 13 V-J features told ophthalmopathy apart from stable hyperthyroidism. Ophthalmopathy was model-predicted a median about 7.1 months pre-onset. Also found in blood were most expanded thyroid clonotypes above 0.001.

On this clonotype: Its antigen remains unknown.

The J segment lost 8 bases and the V segment lost 1 base, leaving 8 bases of the junction unmatched. Germline V gene data show CDR1 as DFQATT and CDR2 as SNEGSKA (reference sequence). The CDR3 length is 16 residues. The investigators amplified TCR beta CDR3 regions from RNA transcripts. Initially, a first-round RT-PCR of the TCR CDR3 employed the HTBI primer set. TCRdb processed the multiplex PCR reads anew with MiXCR; each CDR3 protein has one entry. Found here are 650,000 to 850,000 distinct CDR3 sequences, about 19% of them singletons; the top ten hold around 15%. Material: blood. The rearrangement joins TRBV20-1 to TRBJ2-2, with 12 positions matching TRBD1. This sequence originates from a woman in her forties or fifties with Graves' hyperthyroidism that later progressed to Graves' ophthalmopathy. CDR3 sequence: CSARASGQGAFGELFF. The CDR3 DNA is TGCAGTGCTAGAGCCTCGGGACAGGGGGCGTTTGGGGAGCTGTTTTTT.